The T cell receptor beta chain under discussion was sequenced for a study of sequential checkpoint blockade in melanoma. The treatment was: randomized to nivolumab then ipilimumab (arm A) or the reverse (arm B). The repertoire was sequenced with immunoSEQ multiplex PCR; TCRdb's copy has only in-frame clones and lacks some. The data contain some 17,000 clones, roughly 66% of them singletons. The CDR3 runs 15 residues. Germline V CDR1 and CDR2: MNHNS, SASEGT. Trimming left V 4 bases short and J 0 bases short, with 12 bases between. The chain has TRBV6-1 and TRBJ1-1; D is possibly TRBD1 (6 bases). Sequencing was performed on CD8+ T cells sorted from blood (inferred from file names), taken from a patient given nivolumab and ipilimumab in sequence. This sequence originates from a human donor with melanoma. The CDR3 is CASSVETGMNTEAFF. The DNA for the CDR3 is TGTGCCAGCAGTGTGGAGACAGGAATGAACACTGAAGCTTTCTTT.